Here is one TCR beta chain with its context. The template was genomic DNA from peripheral blood, not RNA. This sample was taken from a study of T cell repertoires in aging, cancer and after chemotherapy. Multiplex touch-down PCR with TRB-A/B primers amplified rearranged V-D-J TRB sequences. Via MiXCR, TCRdb re-called the multiplex PCR reads, giving one row per CDR3 protein. The sample contains 8,000 to 10,000 distinct CDR3 sequences, 25% to 40% of which appear only once. Trimming removed 6 bases from V and 7 bases from J; junction bases left unmatched: 9. The CDR3 spans 15 residues. CDR1 and CDR2 (germline): LNHDA, SQIVND (reference sequence).

Source material: blood. The receptor was derived from a human donor in good health. The chain joins TRBV19 to TRBJ1-6; 7 bases line up with TRBD1. In DNA, the CDR3 is TGTGCCAGTAGCTACAGGGACAGTGGGAATTCACCCCTCCACTTT. Protein: CASSYRDSGNSPLHF.